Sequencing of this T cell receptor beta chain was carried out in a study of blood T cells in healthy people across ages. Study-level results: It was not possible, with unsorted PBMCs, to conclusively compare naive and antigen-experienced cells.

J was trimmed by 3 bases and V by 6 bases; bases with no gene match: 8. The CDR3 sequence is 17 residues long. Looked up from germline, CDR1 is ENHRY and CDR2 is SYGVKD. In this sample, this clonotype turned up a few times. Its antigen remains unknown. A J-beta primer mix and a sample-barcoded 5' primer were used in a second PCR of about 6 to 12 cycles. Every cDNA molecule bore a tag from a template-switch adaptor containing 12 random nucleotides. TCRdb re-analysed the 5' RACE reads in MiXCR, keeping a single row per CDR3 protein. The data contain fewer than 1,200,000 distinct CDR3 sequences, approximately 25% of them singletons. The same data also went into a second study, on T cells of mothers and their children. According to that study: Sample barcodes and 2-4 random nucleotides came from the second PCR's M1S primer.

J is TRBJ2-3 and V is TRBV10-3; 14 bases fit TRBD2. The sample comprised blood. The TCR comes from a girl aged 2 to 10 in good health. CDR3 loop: CAIRAGTSGGITDTQYF. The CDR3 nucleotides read TGTGCCATCAGGGCCGGGACTAGCGGGGGAATAACAGATACGCAGTATTTT.